This T cell receptor beta chain was sequenced in a study of circulating and synovial CD4+ cells in juvenile arthritis. The CDR3 contains 15 residues. CDR1 is SGHRS and CDR2 is YFSETQ in the germline V gene. With V trimmed by 4 bases and J by 0 bases, 6 bases remained unmatched. The method was immunoSEQ multiplex PCR; TCRdb's version includes in-frame clones alone and lacks a portion of them. The data show 34,000 or so clones, with just under 95% seen just once and 0.7% held by the top ten. This chain links TRBV5-1 with TRBJ1-1; 7 bases fit TRBD1. This TCR was sampled from a human donor with juvenile idiopathic arthritis. Sequencing was performed on CD4+ T cells from blood. In DNA form, the CDR3 reads TGCGCCAGCAGCCCACGACAGGGTATGAACACTGAAGCTTTCTTT. This translates into CASSPRQGMNTEAFF.